The subject of this entry is one T cell receptor (beta chain). Sequencing used immunoSEQ multiplex PCR; TCRdb keeps in-frame clones, though not all of them. The sample lists some 100,000 clones; approximately 90% were seen once. CDR1 and CDR2 (germline): MNHEY, SVGAGI. The CDR3 sequence is 13 residues long. V shed 6 bases and J 4 bases; nucleotides not matched to a gene: 5. These data belong to a study of blood T cell repertoires in COVID-19. Study summary: PBMCs, B-cell-depleted T cells, or T cells were the source of the cDNA or gDNA that made up the material.

Source material: peripheral blood. The clonotype comes from a man in his 60s with acute or convalescent COVID-19. The V call is TRBV6-5, the J call TRBJ1-2; TRBD1 aligns across 7 bases. The CDR3 sequence: CASSLGQRYGYTF. In DNA form, the CDR3 reads TGTGCCAGCAGCTTGGGACAGCGCTATGGCTACACCTTC.